The entry below describes one TCR beta chain. The antigen is undetermined. CDR3 size: 13 residues. The V gene's germline CDR1 is SGHVS and CDR2 FNYEAQ. Trimming cost V 0 bases and J 9 bases, with 9 bases left between them. These data originate in a study of immune evolution from preneoplasia to lung adenocarcinoma. Data came from immunoSEQ multiplex PCR; TCRdb stores just in-frame clones and leaves some out. Of 27,000 or so clones in the sample, about two thirds were seen once. Study-wide results and caveats: Top clone frequencies peaked in normal lung, apparently declining through invasive adenocarcinoma.

The chain has TRBV7-6 and TRBJ2-1; the D gene is possibly TRBD1 (5 bases). The TCR sequence derives from a person aged 55 to 75 with invasive lung adenocarcinoma. Some clones in this sample may be carry-over from other donors' samples. The sample consisted of FFPE invasive lung adenocarcinoma tissue. CDR3 region: CASSLAQGTEQFF. The CDR3 region has the DNA TGTGCCAGCAGCTTAGCTCAGGGCACTGAGCAGTTCTTC.